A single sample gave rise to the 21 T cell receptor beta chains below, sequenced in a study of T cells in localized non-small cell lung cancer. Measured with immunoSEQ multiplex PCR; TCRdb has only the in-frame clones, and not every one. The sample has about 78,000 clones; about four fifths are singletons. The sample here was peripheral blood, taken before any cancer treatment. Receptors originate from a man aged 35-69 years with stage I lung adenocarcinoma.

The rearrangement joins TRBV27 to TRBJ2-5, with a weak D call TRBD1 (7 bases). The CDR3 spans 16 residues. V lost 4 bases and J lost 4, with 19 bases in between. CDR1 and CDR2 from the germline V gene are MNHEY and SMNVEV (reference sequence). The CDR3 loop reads CASSSPLPQGGETQYF. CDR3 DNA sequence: TGTGCCAGCAGTTCCCCCCTTCCCCAGGGGGGAGAGACCCAGTACTTC.

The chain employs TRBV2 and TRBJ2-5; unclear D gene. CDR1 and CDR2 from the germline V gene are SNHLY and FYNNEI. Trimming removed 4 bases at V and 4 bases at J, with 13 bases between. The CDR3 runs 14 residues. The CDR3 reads CASSVASLLETQYF. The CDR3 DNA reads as TGTGCCAGCAGTGTGGCTAGTTTATTAGAGACCCAGTACTTC.

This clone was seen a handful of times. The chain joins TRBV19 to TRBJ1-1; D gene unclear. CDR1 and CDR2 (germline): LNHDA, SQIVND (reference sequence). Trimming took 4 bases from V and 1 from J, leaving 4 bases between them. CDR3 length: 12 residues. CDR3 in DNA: TGTGCCAGTAGTACAGCGAACACTGAAGCTTTCTTT. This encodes CASSTANTEAFF.

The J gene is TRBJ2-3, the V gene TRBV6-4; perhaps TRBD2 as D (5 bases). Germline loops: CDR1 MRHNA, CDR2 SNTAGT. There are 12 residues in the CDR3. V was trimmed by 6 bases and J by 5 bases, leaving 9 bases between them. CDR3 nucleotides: TGTGCCAGCAGCCCCGAGGGAGATACGCAGTATTTT. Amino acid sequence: CASSPEGDTQYF.

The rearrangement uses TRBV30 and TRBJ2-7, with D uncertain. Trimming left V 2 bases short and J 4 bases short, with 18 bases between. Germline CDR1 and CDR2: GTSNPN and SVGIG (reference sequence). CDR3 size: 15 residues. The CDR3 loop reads CAWSMAIPPSYEQYF. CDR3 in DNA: TGTGCCTGGAGTATGGCTATCCCACCCAGTTACGAGCAGTACTTC.

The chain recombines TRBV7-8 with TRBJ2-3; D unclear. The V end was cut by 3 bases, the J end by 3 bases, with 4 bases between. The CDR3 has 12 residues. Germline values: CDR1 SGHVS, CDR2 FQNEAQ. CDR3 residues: CASSLATDTQYF. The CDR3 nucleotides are TGTGCCAGCAGCTTGGCGACAGATACGCAGTATTTT.

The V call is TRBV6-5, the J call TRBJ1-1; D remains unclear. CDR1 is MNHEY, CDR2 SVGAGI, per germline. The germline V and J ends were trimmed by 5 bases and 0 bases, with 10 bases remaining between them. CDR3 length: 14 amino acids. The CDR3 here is CASSRITMNTEAFF. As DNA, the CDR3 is TGTGCCAGCAGTAGGATTACTATGAACACTGAAGCTTTCTTT.

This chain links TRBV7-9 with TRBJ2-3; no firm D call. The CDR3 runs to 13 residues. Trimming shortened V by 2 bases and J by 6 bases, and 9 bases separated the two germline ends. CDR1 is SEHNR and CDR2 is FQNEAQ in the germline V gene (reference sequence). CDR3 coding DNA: TGTGCCAGCAGCTTACGGAGCGTTGATACGCAGTATTTT. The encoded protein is CASSLRSVDTQYF.

In DNA, the CDR3 is TGTGCCAGCTCACCAGAAAGGGGACAGCTGAACACTGAAGCTTTCTTT. Protein product: CASSPERGQLNTEAFF. The J gene is TRBJ1-1, the V gene TRBV18, with 7 bases lining up with TRBD1. V gave up 2 bases and J gave up 0 bases; unmatched junction bases: 6. CDR3 length equals 16 residues. Germline V gene lookup returns CDR1 KGHSH and CDR2 LQKENI.

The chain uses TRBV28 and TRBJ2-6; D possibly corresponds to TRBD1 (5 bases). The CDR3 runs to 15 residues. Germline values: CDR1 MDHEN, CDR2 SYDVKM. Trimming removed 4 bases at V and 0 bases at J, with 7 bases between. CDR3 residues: CASSSGYSGANVLTF. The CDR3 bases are TGTGCCAGCAGTTCAGGGTACTCTGGGGCCAACGTCCTGACTTTC.

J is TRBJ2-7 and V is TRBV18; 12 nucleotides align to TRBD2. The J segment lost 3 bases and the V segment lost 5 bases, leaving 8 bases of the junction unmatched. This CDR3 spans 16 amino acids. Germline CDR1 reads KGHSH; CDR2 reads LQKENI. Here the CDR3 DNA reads TGTGCCAGCTCATTCGGACTAGCGGGACAATTCTACGAGCAGTACTTC. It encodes CASSFGLAGQFYEQYF. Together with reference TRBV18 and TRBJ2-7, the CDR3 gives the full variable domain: NAGVMQNPRHLVRRRGQEARLRCSPMKGHSHVYWYRQLPEEGLKFMVYLQKENIIDESGMPKERFSAEFPKEGPSILRIQQVVRGDSAAYFCASSFGLAGQFYEQYFGPGTRLTVT.

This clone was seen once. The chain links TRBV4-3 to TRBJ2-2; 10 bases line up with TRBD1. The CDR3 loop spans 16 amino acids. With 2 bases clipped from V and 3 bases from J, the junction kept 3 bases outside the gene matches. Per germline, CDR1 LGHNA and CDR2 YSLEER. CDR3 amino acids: CASSQTTGGDTGELFF. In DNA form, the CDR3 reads TGCGCCAGCAGCCAAACGACAGGGGGCGACACCGGGGAGCTGTTTTTT.

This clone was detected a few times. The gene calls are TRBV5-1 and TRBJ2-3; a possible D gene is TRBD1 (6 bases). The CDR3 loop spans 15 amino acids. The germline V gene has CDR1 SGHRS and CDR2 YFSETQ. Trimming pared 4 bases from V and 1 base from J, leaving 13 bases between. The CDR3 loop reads CASSTQGRGTDTQYF. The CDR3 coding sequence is TGCGCCAGCAGCACCCAGGGGCGGGGCACAGATACGCAGTATTTT.

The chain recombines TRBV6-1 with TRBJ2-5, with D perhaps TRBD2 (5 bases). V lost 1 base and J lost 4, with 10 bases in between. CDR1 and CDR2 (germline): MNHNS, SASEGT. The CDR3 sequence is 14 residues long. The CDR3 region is CASSEDPGRETQYF. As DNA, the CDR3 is TGTGCCAGCAGTGAAGACCCGGGGAGAGAGACCCAGTACTTC.

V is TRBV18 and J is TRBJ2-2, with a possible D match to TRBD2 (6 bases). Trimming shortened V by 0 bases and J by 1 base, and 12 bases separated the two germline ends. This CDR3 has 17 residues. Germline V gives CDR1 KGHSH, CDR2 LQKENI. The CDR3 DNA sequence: TGTGCCAGCTCACCACCTCTCGGGAGCCGGAACACCGGGGAGCTGTTTTTT. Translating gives CASSPPLGSRNTGELFF.

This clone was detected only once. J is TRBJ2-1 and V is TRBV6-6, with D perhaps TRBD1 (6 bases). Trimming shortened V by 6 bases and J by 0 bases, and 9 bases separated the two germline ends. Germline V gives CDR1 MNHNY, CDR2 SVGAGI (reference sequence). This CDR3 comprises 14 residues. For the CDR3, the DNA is TGTGCCAGCAGCTACAGGGACTCCTACAATGAGCAGTTCTTC. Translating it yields CASSYRDSYNEQFF.

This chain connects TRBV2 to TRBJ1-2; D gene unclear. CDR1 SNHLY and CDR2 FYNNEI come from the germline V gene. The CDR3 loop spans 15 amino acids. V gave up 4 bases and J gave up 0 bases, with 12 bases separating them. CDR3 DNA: TGTGCCAGCAGTGTAAATTATCTAGCTAACTATGGCTACACCTTC. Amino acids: CASSVNYLANYGYTF.

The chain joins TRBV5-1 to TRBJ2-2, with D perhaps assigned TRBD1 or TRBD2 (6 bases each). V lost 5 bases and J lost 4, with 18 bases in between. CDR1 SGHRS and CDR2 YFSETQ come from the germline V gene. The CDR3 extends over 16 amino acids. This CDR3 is CASSRTGAAVTGELFF. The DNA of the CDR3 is TGCGCCAGCAGTCGGACGGGGGCGGCGGTCACCGGGGAGCTGTTTTTT.

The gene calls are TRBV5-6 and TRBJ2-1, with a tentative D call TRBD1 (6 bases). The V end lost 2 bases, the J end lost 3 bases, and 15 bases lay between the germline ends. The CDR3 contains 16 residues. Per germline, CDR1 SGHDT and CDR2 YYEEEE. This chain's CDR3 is CASSLDLTGFYNEQFF. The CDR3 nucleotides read TGTGCCAGCAGCTTAGATCTAACAGGGTTCTACAATGAGCAGTTCTTC. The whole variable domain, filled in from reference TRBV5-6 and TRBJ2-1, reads DAGVTQSPTHLIKTRGQQVTLRCSPKSGHDTVSWYQQALGQGPQFIFQYYEEEERQRGNFPDRFSGHQFPNYSSELNVNALLLGDSALYLCASSLDLTGFYNEQFFGPGTRLTVL.

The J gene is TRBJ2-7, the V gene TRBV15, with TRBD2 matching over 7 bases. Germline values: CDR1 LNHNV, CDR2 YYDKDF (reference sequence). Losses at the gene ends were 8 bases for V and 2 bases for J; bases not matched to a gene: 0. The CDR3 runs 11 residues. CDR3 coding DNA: TGTGCCACCCGGGGGGCCTACGAGCAGTACTTC. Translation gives CATRGAYEQYF.

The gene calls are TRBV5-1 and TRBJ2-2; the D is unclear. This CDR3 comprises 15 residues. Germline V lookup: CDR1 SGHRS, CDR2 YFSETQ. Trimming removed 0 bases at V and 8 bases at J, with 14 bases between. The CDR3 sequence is CASSLGGAPKGELFF. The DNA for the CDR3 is TGCGCCAGCAGCTTGGGCGGAGCGCCAAAGGGGGAGCTGTTTTTT.